A selection of T cell receptor beta chains follows, all from one sample in a study of T-cell memory formation after mild COVID-19. TCRdb redid the calling of the 5' RACE reads with MiXCR, one entry per CDR3 protein. The data show more than 110,000 distinct CDR3 sequences, 25% seen once. The sequencing sample was made of PBMCs or a T cell subset sorted from them (not recorded which). The receptors come from an adult woman who had mild COVID-19 (a few samples of this study predate the infection). Cell type and time point are not known. The CDR3 runs from the conserved cysteine through the conserved F or W. D genes are given only for firm matches. Size is stated for part of the rows, as once, few or many counts, or as a class when the clone is expanded.

J gene: TRBJ2-7
clone size: NA
D gene: NA
CDR3 length: 16
V gene: TRBV28
CDR3 DNA: TGTGCCAGCAGTTCTAGCTTACAGGGACGGGCATACGAGCAGTACTTC
CDR3 protein: CASSSSLQGRAYEQYF

J gene: TRBJ2-1
clone size: NA
D gene: TRBD2
CDR3 length: 16
V gene: TRBV9
CDR3 DNA: TGTGCCAGCAGTGATAGCTGGACTAGCGGGGGCAATGAGCAGTTCTTC
CDR3 protein: CASSDSWTSGGNEQFF

J gene: TRBJ2-1
clone size: NA
D gene: TRBD1
CDR3 length: 15
V gene: TRBV4-3
CDR3 DNA: TGCGCCAGCAGCCAAGATAGAAACAGGGGAAGTGAGCAGTTCTTC
CDR3 protein: CASSQDRNRGSEQFF

J gene: TRBJ2-1
clone size: NA
D gene: NA
CDR3 length: 13
V gene: TRBV7-7
CDR3 DNA: TGTGCCAGCAGCCGCGTAATGGGGAATGAGCAGTTCTTC
CDR3 protein: CASSRVMGNEQFF

J gene: TRBJ2-1
clone size: NA
D gene: TRBD2
CDR3 length: 16
V gene: TRBV24-1
CDR3 DNA: TGTGCCACCAGTGATCCCGGGACTAGCGAGCGCAATGAGCAGTTCTTC
CDR3 protein: CATSDPGTSERNEQFF

J gene: TRBJ2-4
clone size: few
D gene: NA
CDR3 length: 14
V gene: TRBV9
CDR3 DNA: TGTGCCAGCAGCAAGGATCTAGCCAAAAACATTCAGTACTTC
CDR3 protein: CASSKDLAKNIQYF

J gene: TRBJ2-1
clone size: few
D gene: TRBD2
CDR3 length: 12
V gene: TRBV12-3/TRBV12-4
CDR3 DNA: TGTGCCAGCAGTTCCCTAGCGGGGGGGCCCCTCTTC
CDR3 protein: CASSSLAGGPLF

J gene: TRBJ2-2
clone size: NA
D gene: NA
CDR3 length: 14
V gene: TRBV15
CDR3 DNA: TGTGCCACCAGCAGAGATTCGAACACCGGGGAGCTGTTTTTT
CDR3 protein: CATSRDSNTGELFF

J gene: TRBJ2-1
clone size: once
D gene: NA
CDR3 length: 17
V gene: TRBV7-8
CDR3 DNA: TGTGCCAGCAGAGCACGGGACTCTACTTTTTCCTACAATGAGCAGTTCTTC
CDR3 protein: CASRARDSTFSYNEQFF

J gene: TRBJ2-3
clone size: NA
D gene: TRBD2
CDR3 length: 15
V gene: TRBV7-9
CDR3 DNA: TGTGCCAGCAGCTTAGCGGGGGACTATACAGATACGCAGTATTTT
CDR3 protein: CASSLAGDYTDTQYF

J gene: TRBJ1-5
clone size: NA
D gene: NA
CDR3 length: 13
V gene: TRBV27
CDR3 DNA: TGTGCCAGCACCCCGGTTGGGGGGTCGCCCCAGCATTTT
CDR3 protein: CASTPVGGSPQHF

J gene: TRBJ2-7
clone size: NA
D gene: TRBD1
CDR3 length: 13
V gene: TRBV7-9
CDR3 DNA: TGTGCCAGCAGCCAGTATAACAGGGGCGAGCAGTACTTC
CDR3 protein: CASSQYNRGEQYF

J gene: TRBJ2-7
clone size: NA
D gene: TRBD1
CDR3 length: 13
V gene: TRBV5-6
CDR3 DNA: TGTGCCAGCAGCTTGGGGACAGGGTCCGAGCAGTACTTC
CDR3 protein: CASSLGTGSEQYF

J gene: TRBJ2-7
clone size: few
D gene: TRBD1
CDR3 length: 15
V gene: TRBV20-1
CDR3 DNA: TGCAGTGCGGCCCCCGGGACAGGGCCTACCTACGAGCAGTACTTC
CDR3 protein: CSAAPGTGPTYEQYF

J gene: TRBJ1-1
clone size: few
D gene: NA
CDR3 length: 13
V gene: TRBV24-1
CDR3 DNA: TGTGCCACCAGTGATTTCGGGGGCACTGAAGCTTTCTTT
CDR3 protein: CATSDFGGTEAFF

J gene: TRBJ2-7
clone size: NA
D gene: NA
CDR3 length: 13
V gene: TRBV14
CDR3 DNA: TGTGCCAGCAGCCTTCCTGAGGGCTACGAGCAGTACTTC
CDR3 protein: CASSLPEGYEQYF

J gene: TRBJ2-7
clone size: few
D gene: NA
CDR3 length: 16
V gene: TRBV21-1
CDR3 DNA: TGTGCCAGCAGCAAAGGGGGGACAGGGGACCCCCACGAGCAGTACTTC
CDR3 protein: CASSKGGTGDPHEQYF

J gene: TRBJ2-5
clone size: NA
D gene: NA
CDR3 length: 14
V gene: TRBV12-3/TRBV12-4
CDR3 DNA: TGCGCCAGCAGCTCAGGGGGGGGGCAAGAGACCCAGTACTTC
CDR3 protein: CASSSGGGQETQYF

J gene: TRBJ2-1
clone size: few
D gene: NA
CDR3 length: 15
V gene: TRBV5-1
CDR3 DNA: TGCGCCAGCAGCTTGGAACAGGGTCTCTGGAATGAGCAGTTCTTC
CDR3 protein: CASSLEQGLWNEQFF

J gene: TRBJ2-2
clone size: few
D gene: NA
CDR3 length: 13
V gene: TRBV30
CDR3 DNA: TGTGCCTGGACTTATAGCGGCCCCGGGGAGCTGTTTTTT
CDR3 protein: CAWTYSGPGELFF

J gene: TRBJ2-5
clone size: NA
D gene: NA
CDR3 length: 11
V gene: TRBV29-1
CDR3 DNA: TGCAGCGCGCGGGATGAAGGGACCCAGTACTTC
CDR3 protein: CSARDEGTQYF

J gene: TRBJ1-2
clone size: few
D gene: NA
CDR3 length: 12
V gene: TRBV7-9
CDR3 DNA: TGTGCCAGCCCCCTTCCTAACGGGGGCTACACCTTC
CDR3 protein: CASPLPNGGYTF

J gene: TRBJ1-1
clone size: once
D gene: NA
CDR3 length: 13
V gene: TRBV2
CDR3 DNA: TGTGCCAGCAGCTTCCACGCGAACACTGAAGCTTTCTTT
CDR3 protein: CASSFHANTEAFF

J gene: TRBJ2-1
clone size: few
D gene: TRBD2
CDR3 length: 19
V gene: TRBV29-1
CDR3 DNA: TGCAGCGCCAGAGGGGCGGCGGGAGGGACCCCTAGCTCCTACAATGAGCAGTTCTTC
CDR3 protein: CSARGAAGGTPSSYNEQFF

J gene: TRBJ2-7
clone size: few
D gene: NA
CDR3 length: 14
V gene: TRBV2
CDR3 DNA: TGTGCCAGCACCGAGACAGGCAAACCCTACGAGCAGTACTTC
CDR3 protein: CASTETGKPYEQYF

J gene: TRBJ2-7
clone size: NA
D gene: NA
CDR3 length: 15
V gene: TRBV4-3
CDR3 DNA: TGCGCCAGCAGCCATTCTTCCGGGACACCCTACGAGCAGTACTTC
CDR3 protein: CASSHSSGTPYEQYF

J gene: TRBJ2-1
clone size: few
D gene: TRBD2
CDR3 length: 16
V gene: TRBV29-1
CDR3 DNA: TGCAGCGTTGAAGGAACTAGCGGGAGGACCTACAATGAGCAGTTCTTC
CDR3 protein: CSVEGTSGRTYNEQFF

J gene: TRBJ1-1
clone size: NA
D gene: NA
CDR3 length: 15
V gene: TRBV12-3/TRBV12-4
CDR3 DNA: TGTGCCAGCAGTTTTCAGGGGATGGGAGACACTGAAGCTTTCTTT
CDR3 protein: CASSFQGMGDTEAFF

J gene: TRBJ1-1
clone size: NA
D gene: TRBD1
CDR3 length: 15
V gene: TRBV4-2
CDR3 DNA: TGTGCCAGCAGCCACCAGACAGGGGAGTGGACTGAAGCTTTCTTT
CDR3 protein: CASSHQTGEWTEAFF

J gene: TRBJ1-2
clone size: NA
D gene: NA
CDR3 length: 14
V gene: TRBV6-5
CDR3 DNA: TGTGCCAGCAGTTACTCGCAGGGGAACTATGGCTACACCTTC
CDR3 protein: CASSYSQGNYGYTF

J gene: TRBJ2-1
clone size: few
D gene: NA
CDR3 length: 16
V gene: TRBV30
CDR3 DNA: TGTGCCTGGAGTGCCCAGGCGGGACCAGCCTACAATGAGCAGTTCTTC
CDR3 protein: CAWSAQAGPAYNEQFF

J gene: TRBJ2-7
clone size: NA
D gene: NA
CDR3 length: 13
V gene: TRBV6-5
CDR3 DNA: TGTGCCAGCAGTTACGGACGGACCTACGAGCAGTACTTC
CDR3 protein: CASSYGRTYEQYF

J gene: TRBJ2-7
clone size: NA
D gene: NA
CDR3 length: 11
V gene: TRBV30
CDR3 DNA: TGTGCCGCGGGGCTCACCTACGAGCAGTACTTC
CDR3 protein: CAAGLTYEQYF

J gene: TRBJ1-2
clone size: NA
D gene: NA
CDR3 length: 14
V gene: TRBV7-9
CDR3 DNA: TGTGCCAGCAGTTTCGACAGCCTGTTCTATGGCTACACCTTC
CDR3 protein: CASSFDSLFYGYTF

J gene: TRBJ1-1
clone size: NA
D gene: NA
CDR3 length: 15
V gene: TRBV29-1
CDR3 DNA: TGCAGCGTCACTCCGGGTCGAACACGGAACACTGAAGCTTTCTTT
CDR3 protein: CSVTPGRTRNTEAFF

J gene: TRBJ1-5
clone size: NA
D gene: NA
CDR3 length: 13
V gene: TRBV7-9
CDR3 DNA: TGTGCCAGCAGCGCAGGGGGCAATCAGCCCCAGCATTTT
CDR3 protein: CASSAGGNQPQHF

J gene: TRBJ2-1
clone size: NA
D gene: NA
CDR3 length: 16
V gene: TRBV27
CDR3 DNA: TGTGCCAGCAGCCGACCTGGCGGTAAGCCTTGGGATGAGCAGTTCTTC
CDR3 protein: CASSRPGGKPWDEQFF

J gene: TRBJ1-1
clone size: NA
D gene: TRBD1
CDR3 length: 15
V gene: TRBV12-3/TRBV12-4
CDR3 DNA: TGTGCCAGCAGTCCTACAGGGGGGGTGAACACTGAAGCTTTCTTT
CDR3 protein: CASSPTGGVNTEAFF

J gene: TRBJ2-2
clone size: NA
D gene: NA
CDR3 length: 15
V gene: TRBV12-5
CDR3 DNA: TGTGCTAGTGGTTTGGTACCCGGGGACACCGGGGAGCTGTTTTTT
CDR3 protein: CASGLVPGDTGELFF

J gene: TRBJ2-7
clone size: once
D gene: NA
CDR3 length: 14
V gene: TRBV9
CDR3 DNA: TGTGCCAGCAGCGTAGGTGGGGACCACTACGAGCAGTACTTC
CDR3 protein: CASSVGGDHYEQYF

J gene: TRBJ2-7
clone size: NA
D gene: NA
CDR3 length: 13
V gene: TRBV5-1
CDR3 DNA: TGCGCCAGCAGCTTGGTCCCCCACGGTGAGCAGTACTTC
CDR3 protein: CASSLVPHGEQYF

J gene: TRBJ2-1
clone size: few
D gene: NA
CDR3 length: 12
V gene: TRBV19
CDR3 DNA: TGTGCCACCGGTTGGGACTACAATGAGCAGTTCTTC
CDR3 protein: CATGWDYNEQFF

J gene: TRBJ2-1
clone size: NA
D gene: NA
CDR3 length: 13
V gene: TRBV19
CDR3 DNA: TGTGCCAGTAGTTGGGACATCTACAATGAGCAGTTCTTC
CDR3 protein: CASSWDIYNEQFF

J gene: TRBJ2-2
clone size: few
D gene: TRBD2
CDR3 length: 16
V gene: TRBV5-1
CDR3 DNA: TGCGCCAGCAGCTCGGCGGGGGTAGGGAACACCGGGGAGCTGTTTTTT
CDR3 protein: CASSSAGVGNTGELFF

J gene: TRBJ2-7
clone size: few
D gene: NA
CDR3 length: 12
V gene: TRBV6-6
CDR3 DNA: TGTGCCAGCACCACCGTCGGTTACGAGCAGTACTTC
CDR3 protein: CASTTVGYEQYF

J gene: TRBJ1-4
clone size: NA
D gene: NA
CDR3 length: 15
V gene: TRBV15
CDR3 DNA: TGTGCCACCAGCAGGGGGACATGGCAGAGTGAAAAACTGTTTTTT
CDR3 protein: CATSRGTWQSEKLFF

J gene: TRBJ2-7
clone size: once
D gene: NA
CDR3 length: 14
V gene: TRBV9
CDR3 DNA: TGTGCCAGCAGCGTAGCTTCAGGGGCCTACAAGCAGTACTTC
CDR3 protein: CASSVASGAYKQYF

J gene: TRBJ2-2
clone size: few
D gene: NA
CDR3 length: 17
V gene: TRBV4-3
CDR3 DNA: TGCGCCAGCAGCCAAGATATAGGACTGGCTAACACCGGGGAGCTGTTTTTT
CDR3 protein: CASSQDIGLANTGELFF

J gene: TRBJ1-1
clone size: NA
D gene: TRBD1
CDR3 length: 16
V gene: TRBV5-1
CDR3 DNA: TGCGCCAGCAGCCGCGACAGGGCGGTCGAGAACACTGAAGCTTTCTTT
CDR3 protein: CASSRDRAVENTEAFF

J gene: TRBJ1-1
clone size: NA
D gene: NA
CDR3 length: 13
V gene: TRBV6-5
CDR3 DNA: TGTGCCAGCAGTGGGCACGGGGGGCCTGAAGCTTTCTTT
CDR3 protein: CASSGHGGPEAFF

J gene: TRBJ2-2
clone size: few
D gene: NA
CDR3 length: 14
V gene: TRBV4-1
CDR3 DNA: TGCGCCAGCAGCCAAGATCGGTTAAGCGGGGAGCTGTTTTTT
CDR3 protein: CASSQDRLSGELFF